The 9 T cell receptor beta chains reported below all come from one sample, sequenced in a study of OX40 agonist ivuxolimab in advanced cancers. Sequencing used immunoSEQ multiplex PCR; TCRdb keeps in-frame clones, though not all of them. Among more than 45,000 clones, about 88% were seen once, and the ten largest hold roughly an eighth. The starting material was CD4+ or CD8+ T cells sorted from blood, obtained in a trial of the OX40 agonist ivuxolimab. The receptor source for this set is an adult with an advanced solid tumor such as melanoma, head and neck, liver or kidney cancer.

The J gene is TRBJ1-2, the V gene TRBV6-1; TRBD1 aligns across 7 bases. V trimming: 6 bases; J trimming: 8 bases; junction bases outside the gene matches: 12. The CDR3 length is 14 residues. Germline assignment: CDR1 MNHNS and CDR2 SASEGT. CDR3 nucleotide sequence: TGTGCCAGCAGCCCTGGACAGGAAACTCAAGGCTACACCTTC. This encodes CASSPGQETQGYTF.

The rearrangement joins TRBV28 to TRBJ2-7, with D possibly TRBD1 on 5 matching bases. The CDR3 is 17 residues long. V shed 3 bases and J shed 4 bases, with 22 bases lying between them. CDR1 MDHEN and CDR2 SYDVKM come from the germline V gene. For the CDR3, the DNA is TGTGCCAGCAGTTTCTCTCGTAAGACAGTTACATCGTACGAGCAGTACTTC. This codes for CASSFSRKTVTSYEQYF.

The CDR3 DNA follows: TGTGCCAGCAGCTTCAAGTACACAGATACGCAGTATTTT. Translating it yields CASSFKYTDTQYF. The chain uses TRBV7-6 and TRBJ2-3; D uncertain. V gave up 3 bases and J gave up 2 bases, with 6 bases separating them. Germline-derived CDR1 and CDR2 are SGHVS and FNYEAQ. CDR3 length: 13 amino acids.

The chain uses TRBV4-1 and TRBJ2-1; TRBD2 is a possible D gene (5 bases). The CDR3 runs 13 residues. Between the trimmed V and J ends, which lost 4 bases and 5 bases, there was a span of 9 bases. Per germline, CDR1 MGHRA and CDR2 YSYEKL. The CDR3 nucleotides read TGCGCCAGCAGCCCGGGAAACAACAATGAGCAGTTCTTC. Protein sequence: CASSPGNNNEQFF.

The rearrangement joins TRBV29-1 to TRBJ2-3; the D gene is possibly TRBD1 (5 bases). Germline CDR1 SQVTM, CDR2 ANQGSEA. V gave up 2 bases and J gave up 3 bases, with 15 bases separating them. CDR3 length equals 15 residues. This CDR3 is CSVERAGLGTDTQYF. In DNA, the CDR3 is TGCAGCGTTGAACGTGCAGGGTTGGGGACAGATACGCAGTATTTT.

The chain's CDR3 is CAISESLAVDTQYF. The CDR3 nucleotides read TGTGCCATCAGTGAGTCGCTAGCCGTAGATACGCAGTATTTT. The chain carries TRBV10-3 and TRBJ2-3; a weak D match, TRBD2 (5 bases). Germline CDR1 is ENHRY and CDR2 is SYGVKD. There are 14 residues in the CDR3. With 0 bases removed from V and 5 bases from J, the gap between germline ends came to 9 bases.

V usage is TRBV4-1 and J usage is TRBJ2-1, with TRBD2 matching over 9 bases. Germline V gives CDR1 MGHRA, CDR2 YSYEKL. There are 16 residues in the CDR3. Unmatched junction bases numbered 4, after V lost 0 bases and J lost 4 bases. CDR3 residues: CASSQEGLAGYNEQFF. The CDR3 DNA reads TGCGCCAGCAGCCAAGAGGGGCTAGCGGGGTACAATGAGCAGTTCTTC.

The count of this clone is one. J is TRBJ1-2 and V is TRBV30; a possible D gene is TRBD1 (5 bases). Germline V gene sequence: CDR1 GTSNPN, CDR2 SVGIG (reference sequence). Deletions cut 5 bases from V and 6 bases from J, with 19 bases between. This CDR3 has 14 amino acids. CDR3 coding DNA: TGTGCCTGGGTGGGACGGCTACCCACGGATGGCTACACCTTC. Translation: CAWVGRLPTDGYTF.

The chain uses TRBV7-9 and TRBJ1-1; 7 positions agree with TRBD1. The ends lost 5 bases at V and 8 bases at J; junction bases unmatched: 5. Germline CDR1 SEHNR, CDR2 FQNEAQ (reference sequence). This CDR3 comprises 12 residues. In DNA, the CDR3 is TGTGCCAGCAGCCCGCACAGGGGAGAAGCTTTCTTT. Translation gives CASSPHRGEAFF.